Listed below are T cell receptor beta chains from one sample, sequenced in a study of CD8 T cell repertoires and HIV-1 epitope variants. These receptors' antigens are unknown. Repertoires were generated with immunoSEQ multiplex PCR, while TCRdb's copy carries only in-frame clones and drops some. Among approximately 6,600 clones listed, 65% to 70% were seen once. The sequenced sample was cultured CD8+ T cells derived from PBMCs. These receptors all come from a male donor with HIV. The CDR3 runs from the conserved cysteine through the conserved F or W. Each record gives: J gene, V gene, CDR3 protein.

TRBJ2-2	TRBV6-5	CASRLGGTATGELFF
TRBJ2-7	TRBV5-4	CASSYYYEQYF
TRBJ1-1	TRBV4-1	CASSRLQGEEAFF
TRBJ2-3	TRBV28	CASRKAGEGTDTQYF
TRBJ2-3	TRBV2	CASSDNTDTQYF
TRBJ1-4	TRBV7-2	CASSSTGVTNEKLFF
TRBJ2-1	TRBV7-9	CASSRSGFEQFF
TRBJ2-5	TRBV6-7	CASSSLAGGLETQYF
TRBJ1-2	TRBV7-2	CASSLEGITGVWYGYTF
TRBJ1-1	TRBV5-4	CASSLSPGQGGTEAFF
TRBJ2-7	TRBV5-1	CASSLLPLQGSSYEQYF
TRBJ1-3	TRBV6-5	CASTPGDNTIYF
TRBJ2-1	TRBV11-3	CASSSSSGAGENEQFF
TRBJ2-7	TRBV7-3	CASSEGPSYEQYF
TRBJ1-2	TRBV5-4	CASSSEEGGYTF
TRBJ1-6	TRBV9	CASSVSSGANSPLHF
TRBJ2-7	TRBV19	CASSITATYEQYF
TRBJ1-4	TRBV15	CATSREMGATNEKLFF
TRBJ2-4	TRBV27	CASSKLPGQGARDIQYF
TRBJ2-2	TRBV10-3	CAVRGGLNTGELFF
TRBJ2-7	TRBV7-5	CASSLRAGEQYF
TRBJ1-4	TRBV7-6	CASSFSETNEKLFF
TRBJ2-7	TRBV7-6	CASSLGGLGSSGPAYEQYF
TRBJ1-4	TRBV28	CASSLYQGLEEKLFF
TRBJ2-1	TRBV7-6	CASSTEPSQGSSYNEQFF
TRBJ2-1	TRBV13	CASSYRLAGVGDNEQFF
TRBJ1-6	TRBV4-3	CASSQDLDPASGASPLHF
TRBJ2-1	TRBV27	CASNPGGGAYNEQFF
TRBJ2-7	TRBV12-5	CASGLEQGAYEQYF
TRBJ2-1	TRBV9	CASSAGAGWNEQFF
TRBJ1-1	TRBV14	CASSLGWNTEAFF
TRBJ2-6	TRBV7-2	CASRATGGDSGANVLTF
TRBJ2-7	TRBV29-1	CSVQDATGIQGNYEQYF
TRBJ2-5	TRBV28	CASSLSVTGLWEQYF